This T cell receptor beta chain came from a study of radiotherapy plus CTLA-4 blockade in lung cancer. Data came from immunoSEQ multiplex PCR; TCRdb stores just in-frame clones and leaves some out. Here the sample spans about 97,000 clones, 65% to 85% being singletons. This clone showed up just a few times. Sample: peripheral blood, taken from a patient treated with radiotherapy plus ipilimumab. The clonotype was recovered from a human donor with non-small cell lung cancer who had a partial response to radiotherapy plus ipilimumab. Some clones in this sample may be carry-over from other donors' samples.

CDR3 sequence: CASSLAYQGIHEQYF. CDR3 in DNA: TGTGCCAGCAGCTTGGCTTATCAGGGGATCCACGAGCAGTACTTC. The chain uses TRBV7-9 and TRBJ2-7, with D possibly being TRBD1 (6 bases). CDR3 length: 15 amino acids. Trimming took 3 bases from V and 5 from J, leaving 17 bases between them. Germline CDR1 SEHNR, CDR2 FQNEAQ (reference sequence).